The rows below give T cell receptor beta chains drawn from one sample of a study of blood T cell repertoires in COVID-19. TCRdb keeps only in-frame clones here, not all; method: immunoSEQ multiplex PCR. The sample comprises approximately 200,000 clones, 80% to 90% of which are singletons, and approximately 4.8% rests with the top ten. Sequenced material: PBMCs or T cells enriched from blood (not recorded which). The receptors were gathered from a woman aged 30 to 39 who had been exposed to COVID-19. Both conserved end residues are part of each CDR3. The D gene is left open where the match is weak.

cdr3_aa	v_call	d_call
CASSPGDRYYYGYTF	TRBV19	TRBD1
CASSLVLAGTAHNEQFF	TRBV7-6	TRBD1
CSASRQEQFF	TRBV20-1	NA
CASSQAGDQPQHF	TRBV3-1/TRBV3-2	NA
CASRLVVWGDTEAFF	TRBV5-1	NA
CASSSGVNYGYTF	TRBV7-9	NA
CASPRLLTGLGEQYF	TRBV25-1	TRBD1
CASSFPGQGLNF	TRBV12-3/TRBV12-4	TRBD1
CASSSQGAYEQYF	TRBV27	TRBD1
CASSYENADTQYF	TRBV6-5	NA
CSVTGVMNTEAFF	TRBV29-1	TRBD1
CASSTGGGMVDEQYF	TRBV19	NA
CASSPTSSSEQFF	TRBV5-1	NA
CASSEMRLAGGPRADTQYF	TRBV2	NA
CASSPLRAPYNEQFF	TRBV2	NA
CASSPREELGYGYTF	TRBV18	NA
CASSQWREADEQYF	TRBV3-1/TRBV3-2	NA
CSVERLAGDDTQYF	TRBV29-1	TRBD2
CASNGQGAYYEQYF	TRBV6-5	TRBD1
CGGQGNTEAFF	TRBV6-4	TRBD1
CAWGTGGLGGNTIYF	TRBV30	NA
CASSSGTGEQFF	TRBV5-4	TRBD1
CASSPRGDGGNYGYTF	TRBV9	NA
CASSQAVRRAYEQYF	TRBV3-1/TRBV3-2	NA
CASSFGESKCF	TRBV13	NA
CATRTGENSPLHF	TRBV5-1	TRBD1
CATGSAETQYF	TRBV24-1	NA
CASSIATGAEAFF	TRBV19	NA
CASSVGLYTGELFF	TRBV9	NA
CASKWGTGNTIYF	TRBV19	NA
CASSLRTGWDSNQPQHF	TRBV19	TRBD1
CASTPTGDGYTF	TRBV6-5	TRBD1
CASSGTDNSPLHF	TRBV5-1	TRBD1
CAWSVQFPNQPQHF	TRBV30	NA
CASSPGFPPNEQFF	TRBV6-5	NA
CAWSRTGVNTEAFF	TRBV30	TRBD1
CASSPSYWEMNTEAFF	TRBV18	NA
CASSLGAGEYNEQFF	TRBV5-1	TRBD2
CASSMGARGNLNQPQHF	TRBV19	NA
CASSRQGRTGELFF	TRBV2	TRBD1